These 26 T cell receptor beta chains came from one sample sequenced in a study of response to subunit inactivated influenza vaccine. MiXCR, applied by TCRdb to the RT-PCR reads, yields one record per CDR3 protein. In the table there are about 180,000 distinct CDR3 sequences, roughly 8.7% of which are singletons. Sequenced here: non-naive T cells sorted from PBMCs, sampled on the day of vaccination. The receptors shown here come from a man between 50 and 59 years old who received an inactivated influenza vaccine.

The rearrangement links TRBV29-1 to TRBJ2-6, with 8 bases fitting TRBD1. Germline trimming cut 2 bases from V and 2 bases from J; bases unmatched to any gene: 17. Germline V gives CDR1 SQVTM, CDR2 ANQGSEA. The CDR3 sequence is 20 residues long. DNA for the CDR3: TGCAGCGTTGAATTATGGCCAGGGGGCGATAGCGGCCCTGGGGCCAACGTCCTGACTTTC. Protein product: CSVELWPGGDSGPGANVLTF.

This clonotype appeared a few times. The rearrangement joins TRBV12-3 or TRBV12-4 to TRBJ2-3; 16 bases map to TRBD2. This CDR3 comprises 18 residues. J was trimmed by 4 bases and V by 6 bases; bases with no gene match: 10. CDR3 region: CASRGLAGGWQGPDTQYF. The CDR3 DNA follows: TGTGCCAGCAGGGGACTAGCGGGAGGGTGGCAGGGCCCAGATACGCAGTATTTT.

The gene calls are TRBV29-1 and TRBJ2-1; D unresolved. This CDR3 contains 13 residues. Germline lookup yields CDR1 SQVTM and CDR2 ANQGSEA. V shed 3 bases and J shed 4 bases, with 10 bases lying between them. CDR3 residues: CSVDELLYNEQFF. CDR3 bases: TGCAGCGTTGACGAACTTTTATACAATGAGCAGTTCTTC.

This clonotype appeared many times. The chain employs TRBV5-1 and TRBJ1-6; a possible D gene is TRBD1 (5 bases). This CDR3 comprises 19 residues. Germline loops: CDR1 SGHRS, CDR2 YFSETQ. Trimming left V 3 bases short and J 0 bases short, with 19 bases between. Here the CDR3 DNA reads TGCGCCAGCAGCTCGGGAAATAGGGGCCACAGCTCCTATAATTCACCCCTCCACTTT. Translating gives CASSSGNRGHSSYNSPLHF.

This clonotype was detected many times. This chain joins TRBV14 and TRBJ2-4, with a possible D match to TRBD2 (5 bases). This CDR3 contains 16 residues. With 3 bases removed from V and 0 bases from J, the gap between germline ends came to 12 bases. Germline V lookup: CDR1 SGHDN, CDR2 FVKESK. This CDR3 is CASSQTGVGAKNIQYF. CDR3 nucleotide sequence: TGTGCCAGCAGCCAGACCGGGGTTGGAGCCAAAAACATTCAGTACTTC.

This clonotype was seen repeatedly, ten times or more. The chain links TRBV10-3 to TRBJ2-7, with D maybe TRBD2 (6 bases). There are 13 residues in the CDR3. The V and J ends lost 6 bases and 3 bases respectively, with 12 bases between them. Per germline, CDR1 ENHRY and CDR2 SYGVKD. CDR3 in DNA: TGTGCCATCAGGGGGGGAGGAAACTACGAGCAGTACTTC. Translated, it gives CAIRGGGNYEQYF.

In its sample, this clonotype was seen many times. The chain is built from TRBV30 and TRBJ1-6; unclear D gene. CDR1 and CDR2 from the germline V gene are GTSNPN and SVGIG (reference sequence). Trimming removed 1 base from V and 7 bases from J, with 8 bases in between. The CDR3 length is 13 residues. CDR3 DNA: TGTGCCTGGAGTGCCGGGATCAATTCACCCCTCCACTTT. As protein: CAWSAGINSPLHF.

This clonotype has a count of ten or more. CDR3 protein: CASSIDAVDEQFF. The CDR3 coding sequence is TGTGCCAGCAGCATCGACGCGGTGGATGAGCAGTTCTTC. This chain connects TRBV5-6 to TRBJ2-1; D uncertain. CDR3 length equals 13 residues. Trimming removed 4 bases from V and 8 bases from J, with 13 bases in between. Germline CDR1 reads SGHDT; CDR2 reads YYEEEE.

There are a few counts of this clonotype. The V gene is TRBV2, the J gene TRBJ2-2; the D call may be TRBD1 or TRBD2 (6 bases each). The V gene's germline CDR1 is SNHLY and CDR2 FYNNEI. Trimming pared 7 bases from V and 1 base from J, leaving 13 bases between. CDR3 length: 15 residues. The CDR3 nucleotides read TGTGCCAGCACACTCGGGGGCCTGAACACCGGGGAGCTGTTTTTT. Translated, it gives CASTLGGLNTGELFF.

A few counts support this clonotype. The chain uses TRBV7-8 and TRBJ2-7; TRBD1 agrees at 7 bases. The CDR3 runs to 13 residues. V dropped 2 bases and J dropped 6; count of bases not matched to a gene: 4. Germline V lookup: CDR1 SGHVS, CDR2 FQNEAQ. CDR3 coding DNA: TGTGCCAGCAGCTTACAATACAGGGGCGAGCAGTACTTC. Translated, it gives CASSLQYRGEQYF.

This clonotype was recorded at least ten times. This chain connects TRBV20-1 to TRBJ1-2; D gene uncertain. This CDR3 has 10 amino acids. The germline CDR1 and CDR2 sequences are DFQATT and SNEGSKA (reference sequence). V gave up 5 bases and J gave up 9 bases, with 10 bases separating them. The CDR3 region is CSAPVGSYTF. The DNA of the CDR3 is TGCAGTGCTCCCGTAGGGAGCTACACCTTC.

This clonotype was observed a few times. At one boundary the junction diverges from the germline segment, which might be a read error. The V gene is TRBV3-1, the J gene TRBJ1-2; D might be TRBD1 (6 bases). CDR1 and CDR2 (germline): LGHDT, YNNKEL (reference sequence). The CDR3 is 15 amino acids. CDR3: CASIQRGAYNYGYTF. CDR3 coding DNA: TGTGCCAGCATCCAAAGGGGGGCGTATAACTATGGCTACACCTTC.

In this sample, this clonotype turned up a few times. The chain employs TRBV10-1 and TRBJ1-2; D remains unclear. This CDR3 has 14 residues. The V gene lost 6 bases and the J gene lost 5 bases, with 16 bases spanning the gap. The germline CDR1 and CDR2 sequences are WNHNN and SYGVQD (reference sequence). The CDR3 protein is CASRKLDGAYGYTF. CDR3 nucleotides: TGCGCCAGCAGGAAATTGGACGGCGCGTATGGCTACACCTTC.

This clonotype occurred many times. The chain is built from TRBV12-3 or TRBV12-4 and TRBJ2-1, with TRBD2 as a possible D gene (6 bases). CDR3 length: 14 amino acids. Trimming stripped 3 bases from V and 7 bases from J, with 13 bases between. The CDR3 protein is CASSLWGEGNEQFF. The CDR3 DNA sequence: TGTGCCAGCAGTTTGTGGGGGGAAGGGAATGAGCAGTTCTTC.

With regard to this clonotype: At one boundary the junction diverges from the germline segment, which might be a read error. The chain carries TRBV15 and TRBJ2-6, with TRBD1 as a possible D gene (5 bases). The CDR3 covers 16 residues. Germline lookup yields CDR1 LNHNV and CDR2 YYDKDF (reference sequence). The CDR3 loop is CATSRVDNSGVNVLTF. In DNA form, the CDR3 reads TGTGCCACCAGCAGAGTGGACAACTCTGGGGTCAACGTCCTGACTTTC. The full variable domain, in which reference TRBV15 and TRBJ2-6 provide the parts outside the CDR3, is DAMVIQNPRYQVTQFGKPVTLSCSQTLNHNVMYWYQQKSSQAPKLLFHYYDKDFNNEADTPDNFQSRRPNTSFCFLDIRSPGLGDTAMYLCATSRVDNSGVNVLTFGAGSRLTVL.

A few counts support this clonotype. The chain has TRBV29-1 and TRBJ2-7; the D gene is possibly TRBD1 (5 bases). Germline V lookup: CDR1 SQVTM, CDR2 ANQGSEA. V was pared by 5 bases and J by 3 bases, with 11 bases between. The CDR3 is 12 amino acids. The CDR3 bases are TGCAGCGTTCAGGTGACAGACTACGAGCAGTACTTC. Amino acids: CSVQVTDYEQYF.

This clonotype was detected ten times or more. The V gene is TRBV24-1, the J gene TRBJ2-3; 9 positions agree with TRBD2. Germline values: CDR1 KGHDR, CDR2 SFDVKD. V trimming: 0 bases; J trimming: 3 bases; junction bases outside the gene matches: 6. This CDR3 region has 17 residues. In DNA form, the CDR3 reads TGTGCCACCAGTGATTTGACCCTAGCGGGAAATACAGATACGCAGTATTTT. Its protein is CATSDLTLAGNTDTQYF.

This clonotype was detected only a few times. The gene calls are TRBV6-1 and TRBJ2-5; TRBD1 aligns across 8 bases. CDR3 size: 11 residues. The germline V gene has CDR1 MNHNS and CDR2 SASEGT. V shed 5 bases and J 8 bases; nucleotides not matched to a gene: 1. The CDR3 nucleotides are TGTGCCAGCAGTCCAGGGGGCACCCAGTACTTC. It yields the protein CASSPGGTQYF.

In its sample, this clonotype was seen many times. The chain carries TRBV5-5 and TRBJ1-5; the D gene is possibly TRBD1 (5 bases). The V end was cut by 2 bases, the J end by 3 bases, with 15 bases between. Germline V gene data show CDR1 as SGHKS and CDR2 as YYEKEE (reference sequence). This CDR3 has 16 residues. This CDR3 reads CASSLSPGLSNQPQHF. The CDR3 bases are TGTGCCAGCAGCTTAAGTCCGGGACTTTCCAATCAGCCCCAGCATTTT.

This clonotype was seen at least ten times. V gene TRBV29-1 combines with J gene TRBJ2-1; D possibly corresponds to TRBD1 (6 bases). The CDR3 is made up of 15 amino acids. Trimming took 5 bases from V and 3 from J, leaving 17 bases between them. The V gene's germline CDR1 is SQVTM and CDR2 ANQGSEA. This CDR3 is CSVPKPGHFYNEQFF. CDR3 coding DNA: TGCAGCGTTCCCAAACCGGGACACTTCTACAATGAGCAGTTCTTC.

This clonotype was picked up many times. The V call is TRBV4-2, the J call TRBJ2-2; D is uncertain. The germline V gene encodes CDR1 LGHNA and CDR2 YNFKEQ. Between the trimmed V and J ends, which lost 3 bases and 1 base, there was a span of 12 bases. The CDR3 totals 16 residues. The CDR3 is CASSHILGKNTGELFF. CDR3 DNA: TGTGCCAGCAGCCACATACTGGGCAAGAACACCGGGGAGCTGTTTTTT.

J is TRBJ1-2 and V is TRBV19, with D perhaps matching TRBD1 (6 bases). V lost 3 bases and J 3 bases, leaving 17 bases between the germline ends. CDR3 size: 16 residues. Germline-derived CDR1 and CDR2 are LNHDA and SQIVND (reference sequence). The CDR3 protein is CASSIDGRGFYYGYTF. The CDR3 DNA reads as TGTGCCAGTAGTATCGACGGCAGGGGATTTTACTATGGCTACACCTTC.

The rearrangement uses TRBV12-3 or TRBV12-4 and TRBJ2-7, with D perhaps given as TRBD1 or TRBD2 (5 bases each). The CDR3 covers 16 residues. Deletions cut 3 bases from V and 5 bases from J, with 20 bases between. CDR3 nucleotides: TGTGCCAGCAGTTTGGGGTTGGGACCGTCGGTGGACGAGCAGTACTTC. Its translation is CASSLGLGPSVDEQYF.

This clonotype was seen ten or more times. The chain carries TRBV5-5 and TRBJ2-2, with 7 nucleotides matching TRBD2. The CDR3 extends over 16 amino acids. Germline-derived CDR1 and CDR2 are SGHKS and YYEKEE (reference sequence). After removal of 4 bases from V and 5 bases from J, the junction contained 11 bases not matched to a gene. The CDR3 nucleotides are TGTGCCAGCAGCCCCCGACAAGCGGGAAGTACCGGGGAGCTGTTTTTT. Its protein product is CASSPRQAGSTGELFF.

This clonotype was detected only a few times. The gene calls are TRBV7-3 and TRBJ2-5, with D tentatively TRBD2 (6 bases). From germline, CDR1 is SGHTA and CDR2 FQGTGA. This CDR3 is built from 16 residues. The V end was cut by 2 bases, the J end by 4 bases, with 17 bases between. Written as DNA, the CDR3 is TGTGCCAGCAGCTTACTCCCCGGGAGTAGTGGAGAGACCCAGTACTTC. It is translated as CASSLLPGSSGETQYF.

The DNA of the CDR3 is TGCGCCAGCAGCGCCTCAGGACTAGCGGATTACTACGAGCAGTACTTC. This gives the protein CASSASGLADYYEQYF. This chain uses TRBV4-1 with TRBJ2-7; TRBD2 matches at 10 bases. Germline V gene sequence: CDR1 MGHRA, CDR2 YSYEKL. V gave up 5 bases and J gave up 3 bases; unmatched junction bases: 10. The CDR3 extends over 16 amino acids.